This TCR beta chain was identified in a study of neoadjuvant anti-PD-1 for oral cavity cancer. Broader study findings: Higher pretreatment Treg/Th17 ratios tracked higher pretreatment blood clonality. PBMC Gini-index clonality exceeded responders' in non-responders post-nivolumab.

Germline V gene lookup returns CDR1 LNHNV and CDR2 YYDKDF (reference sequence). There are 15 residues in the CDR3. Between the trimmed V and J ends, which lost 5 bases and 2 bases, there was a span of 15 bases. With respect to this clone: What it binds is unknown.

The protocol was immunoSEQ multiplex PCR, while the TCRdb copy is restricted to in-frame clones and leaves out a portion. Of over 80,000 clones listed, about 84% were seen once; the top ten hold around 3.1%. The receptor's source is a person aged 35-80 years with oral cavity squamous cell carcinoma. The V gene is TRBV15, the J gene TRBJ2-5; D is possibly TRBD1 or TRBD2 (5 bases each). The sequenced sample was PBMCs, obtained before nivolumab (anti-PD-1) treatment. CDR3 DNA: TGTGCCACCAGCCCCTCCCGGGACCGACAAGAGACCCAGTACTTC. Amino acids: CATSPSRDRQETQYF. The variable domain in full, with the rest retrieved from reference TRBV15 and TRBJ2-5, is DAMVIQNPRYQVTQFGKPVTLSCSQTLNHNVMYWYQQKSSQAPKLLFHYYDKDFNNEADTPDNFQSRRPNTSFCFLDIRSPGLGDTAMYLCATSPSRDRQETQYFGPGTRLLVL.